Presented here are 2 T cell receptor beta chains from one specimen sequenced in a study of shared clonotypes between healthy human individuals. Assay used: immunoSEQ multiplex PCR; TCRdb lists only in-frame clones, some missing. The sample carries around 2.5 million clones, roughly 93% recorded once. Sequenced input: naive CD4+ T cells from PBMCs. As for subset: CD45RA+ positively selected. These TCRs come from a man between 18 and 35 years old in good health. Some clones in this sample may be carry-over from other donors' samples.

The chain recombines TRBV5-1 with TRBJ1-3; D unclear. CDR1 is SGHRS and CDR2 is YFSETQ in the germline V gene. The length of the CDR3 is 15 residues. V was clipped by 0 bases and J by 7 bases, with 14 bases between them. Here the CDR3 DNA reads TGCGCCAGCAGCTTGGATCGGGGATCGTGGAACACCATATATTTT. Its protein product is CASSLDRGSWNTIYF.

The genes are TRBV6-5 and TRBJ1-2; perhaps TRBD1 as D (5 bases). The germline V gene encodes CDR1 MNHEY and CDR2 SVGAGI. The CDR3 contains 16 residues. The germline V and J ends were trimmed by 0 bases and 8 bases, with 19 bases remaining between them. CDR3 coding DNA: TGTGCCAGCAGTTACTCCGCGGCCGGAGGGACCCGGGGCTACACCTTC. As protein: CASSYSAAGGTRGYTF.